This T cell receptor (beta chain) is from a study of CD8+ T cells in alopecia areata. Regarding treatment: oral pan-JAK inhibitor, 5-10 mg twice daily. RNA, once extracted, was reverse transcribed into cDNA for use as the sequencing template. The protocol was immunoSEQ multiplex PCR, while the TCRdb copy is restricted to in-frame clones and leaves out a portion. The table includes 100,000 or so clones, roughly 56% detected once. Germline values: CDR1 SGDLS, CDR2 YYNGEE. V lost 4 bases to trimming and J lost 8 bases; unmatched junction nucleotides: 15. The CDR3 has 17 amino acids. This clonotype was obtained from a human donor with alopecia areata. This chain links TRBV9 with TRBJ1-4, with TRBD1 identical over 9 bases. The material sequenced was CD8+ T cells sorted from blood, taken between weeks 55 and 65, from a patient treated with tofacitinib. In DNA form, the CDR3 reads TGTGCCAGCAGCCCCCCGGGACAGGGACAGGTTAACGAAAAACTGTTTTTT. Protein sequence: CASSPPGQGQVNEKLFF.